In this sample, the clone carrying this TCR beta chain turned up a few times. Antigen unknown. This record belongs to a study of cytomegalovirus exposure and HLA in healthy donors. Study as a whole: T cells numbering 150 million to 200 million yielded fewer than 140 million unique TCR beta sequences in an earlier analysis.

The PCR was carried out with 60 Vbeta primers and 13 Jbeta primers. The assay was immunoSEQ multiplex PCR, and TCRdb's table has in-frame clones only and misses some. This sample has some 170,000 clones, with roughly a tenth found just once. Study results and caveats: Earlier analysis found most TCR beta V segments productive about 87% or about 30% of the time. Researchers counted roughly 150 TCR beta chains as cytomegalovirus-associated.

V lost 3 bases, J lost 7 bases, and 9 bases stayed unmatched. Germline lookup yields CDR1 SGHVS and CDR2 FNYEAQ. The CDR3 is 14 residues long. This sequence was found in a woman aged 25 to 45 in good health and CMV-seropositive. The sequenced material came from PBMCs. The gene calls are TRBV7-6 and TRBJ2-7; 7 bases agree with TRBD2. CDR3 in amino acids: CASSFKWEGREQYF. In nucleotides, the CDR3 is TGTGCCAGCAGCTTCAAATGGGAGGGCCGGGAGCAGTACTTC.